This T cell receptor (beta chain) was profiled in a study of CD4 T cell repertoires in COVID-19. The memory T cells were sequenced right after ex vivo isolation, without culture. With 5 bases clipped from V and 4 bases from J, the junction kept 8 bases outside the gene matches. CDR3 size: 17 residues. The germline V gene encodes CDR1 SGHRS and CDR2 YFSETQ. The repertoire was sequenced with immunoSEQ multiplex PCR; TCRdb's copy has only in-frame clones and lacks some. The sample includes under 8,500 clones, roughly 84% seen only once; the top ten take more than 2%. The sample here was effector memory CD4+ T cells from blood, taken before the COVID-19 pandemic. The chain combines TRBV5-1 with TRBJ2-3; 15 bases align to TRBD2. The sequence was obtained from a human donor who had COVID-19. Here the CDR3 DNA reads TGCGCCAGCAGGGAAGGACTAGCGGGAGGGATGGCAGATACGCAGTATTTT. Translating it yields CASREGLAGGMADTQYF.